The clone carrying this T cell receptor (beta chain) turned up a few times. The antigen is undetermined. The PCR was carried out with 60 Vbeta primers and 13 Jbeta primers. Profiling relied on immunoSEQ multiplex PCR, and the TCRdb table lists in-frame clones only, not all of them. The sample holds under 200,000 clones, 60% to 85% seen once. This sample was included in a study of cytomegalovirus exposure and HLA in healthy donors. Study information: From some 180 million T cells, an earlier analysis saw some 120 million unique TCR beta sequences.

Study-wide results and limits: Roughly uniform depth of sequencing across donors was assumed in presence/absence analyses. Later analysis placed DRB1 highest and HLA-C lowest in TCR association rates, which differed by HLA locus.

CDR3 length equals 15 residues. CDR1 and CDR2 (germline): SGHNT, YYREEE (reference sequence). Trimming removed 0 bases from V and 9 bases from J, with 16 bases in between. The receptor was isolated from a woman in her forties or fifties in good health and CMV-seropositive. The sample taken for sequencing was PBMCs. V usage is TRBV5-4 and J usage is TRBJ2-4; tentative D call: TRBD1 (8 bases). DNA of the CDR3: TGTGCCAGCAGCTTGGACAGGGGGGGTAGGGGCATTCAGTACTTC. Translated: CASSLDRGGRGIQYF.